Presented here are 21 T cell receptor beta chains from one specimen sequenced in a study of OX40 agonist ivuxolimab in advanced cancers. TCRdb's copy holds only in-frame clones and misses some; the assay was immunoSEQ multiplex PCR. This sample has over 55,000 clones, with 65% to 85% found just once. Here the sequenced sample was CD4+ or CD8+ T cells sorted from blood, taken in a trial of the OX40 agonist ivuxolimab. The receptors were gathered from an adult with an advanced solid tumor such as melanoma, head and neck, liver or kidney cancer.

This clone has a handful of counts. V and J are TRBV9 and TRBJ2-2, with D possibly matching TRBD1 (6 bases). Trimming took off 5 bases at V and 2 bases at J, with 13 bases between the two ends. The CDR3 is 15 amino acids. CDR1 is SGDLS, CDR2 YYNGEE, per germline. The CDR3 coding sequence is TGTGCCAGCAGTCGAACAGGGATAAACACCGGGGAGCTGTTTTTT. As protein: CASSRTGINTGELFF.

The chain is built from TRBV19 and TRBJ2-7; D gene ambiguous. Germline V gives CDR1 LNHDA, CDR2 SQIVND (reference sequence). CDR3 length: 14 amino acids. Trimming pared 6 bases from V and 3 bases from J, leaving 15 bases between. Here the CDR3 reads CASSSPGLHYEQYF. The CDR3 DNA follows: TGTGCCAGTAGCAGCCCCGGGCTTCACTACGAGCAGTACTTC.

The rearrangement links TRBV7-2 to TRBJ1-2; no clear D. Between the trimmed V and J ends, which lost 5 bases and 3 bases, there was a span of 22 bases. Germline V gene lookup returns CDR1 SGHTA and CDR2 FQGNSA. CDR3 length: 17 amino acids. CDR3 region: CASSPHSQGPADYGYTF. DNA for the CDR3: TGTGCCAGCAGCCCACACTCCCAAGGGCCAGCCGACTATGGCTACACCTTC.

The chain couples TRBV15 to TRBJ1-2; D not resolved. CDR3 length: 13 amino acids. Between the trimmed V and J ends, which lost 0 bases and 5 bases, there was a span of 7 bases. In germline, CDR1 is LNHNV, CDR2 YYDKDF (reference sequence). The CDR3 DNA reads TGTGCCACCAGCAGAGATTTGGGATATGGCTACACCTTC. Its protein product is CATSRDLGYGYTF.

The CDR3 nucleotides are TGTGCCAGCAGTTTAAAAGGGACAGGGGACTATGGCTACACCTTC. Protein sequence: CASSLKGTGDYGYTF. The chain carries TRBV27 and TRBJ1-2, with TRBD1 identical over 10 bases. The CDR3 contains 15 residues. Unmatched junction bases numbered 3, after V lost 2 bases and J lost 3 bases. CDR1 and CDR2 from the germline V gene are MNHEY and SMNVEV (reference sequence).

This clone was detected a few times. J is TRBJ2-1 and V is TRBV19, with TRBD1 identical over 8 bases. The ends lost 4 bases at V and 0 bases at J; junction bases unmatched: 5. CDR1 and CDR2 from the germline V gene are LNHDA and SQIVND (reference sequence). The length of the CDR3 is 16 residues. This CDR3 reads CASSTDRGASYNEQFF. CDR3 DNA: TGTGCCAGTAGTACCGACAGGGGCGCCTCCTACAATGAGCAGTTCTTC. Full variable domain (outside the CDR3, taken from reference TRBV19 and TRBJ2-1): DGGITQSPKYLFRKEGQNVTLSCEQNLNHDAMYWYRQDPGQGLRLIYYSQIVNDFQKGDIAEGYSVSREKKESFPLTVTSAQKNPTAFYLCASSTDRGASYNEQFFGPGTRLTVL.

The count of this clone is one. The chain joins TRBV7-3 to TRBJ2-7; a possible D gene is TRBD2 (5 bases). Germline values: CDR1 SGHTA, CDR2 FQGTGA. This CDR3 has 14 amino acids. V was cut by 6 bases and J by 3 bases, with 15 bases left in between. CDR3 DNA: TGTGCCAGCAGTCCCGAGAGGGAGTACTACGAGCAGTACTTC. It encodes CASSPEREYYEQYF.

The rearrangement joins TRBV7-9 to TRBJ2-5; a possible D gene is TRBD2 (6 bases). Between the trimmed V and J ends, which lost 5 bases and 2 bases, there was a span of 15 bases. Germline V gene sequence: CDR1 SEHNR, CDR2 FQNEAQ (reference sequence). This CDR3 has 15 amino acids. DNA of the CDR3: TGTGCCAGCAGCCTAACGACCGGAGGGCAAGAGACCCAGTACTTC. Translating it yields CASSLTTGGQETQYF.

The chain is built from TRBV5-1 and TRBJ2-1; D is unclear. The germline V and J ends were trimmed by 0 bases and 0 bases, with 10 bases remaining between them. CDR1 is SGHRS, CDR2 YFSETQ, per germline. This CDR3 spans 16 amino acids. CDR3 DNA: TGCGCCAGCAGCTTGGGTGGCGGAAGCTCCTACAATGAGCAGTTCTTC. It yields the protein CASSLGGGSSYNEQFF.

This clone was detected once. The gene calls are TRBV28 and TRBJ2-5; no firm D call. Trimming took off 1 base at V and 0 bases at J, with 12 bases between the two ends. The CDR3 runs to 16 residues. Looked up from germline, CDR1 is MDHEN and CDR2 is SYDVKM. For the CDR3, the DNA is TGTGCCAGCAGTTTATTAGGCAGGTACGACCAAGAGACCCAGTACTTC. Encoded protein: CASSLLGRYDQETQYF.

This rearrangement joins TRBV4-1 to TRBJ2-5; 13 positions agree with TRBD2. The CDR3 totals 16 residues. V lost 0 bases and J lost 7; bases outside the gene matches: 5. The V gene's germline CDR1 is MGHRA and CDR2 YSYEKL. The CDR3 region has the DNA TGCGCCAGCAGCCAAGAACGGACTAGCGGGGGTAGGACCCAGTACTTC. Protein sequence: CASSQERTSGGRTQYF.

The rearrangement uses TRBV5-1 and TRBJ1-4, with D maybe TRBD1 (6 bases). Germline CDR1 and CDR2: SGHRS and YFSETQ. The CDR3 extends over 15 amino acids. V lost 4 bases, J lost 8 bases, and 18 bases lay in between. CDR3 region: CASSPGGGEEEKLFF. In DNA form, the CDR3 reads TGCGCCAGCAGCCCCGGAGGGGGGGAGGAGGAAAAACTGTTTTTT.

V and J are TRBV5-1 and TRBJ2-5; 7 positions match TRBD1. Germline assignment: CDR1 SGHRS and CDR2 YFSETQ. V lost 0 bases and J lost 1; bases outside the gene matches: 0. This CDR3 spans 14 amino acids. The CDR3: CASSLGQGQETQYF. DNA for the CDR3: TGCGCCAGCAGCTTGGGACAGGGCCAAGAGACCCAGTACTTC.

The genes are TRBV25-1 and TRBJ2-1, with 13 bases fitting TRBD2. CDR1 is MGHDK and CDR2 is SYGVNS in the germline V gene. This CDR3 spans 17 amino acids. The J segment lost 9 bases and the V segment lost 3 bases, leaving 11 bases of the junction unmatched. The CDR3 loop reads CASSDGYGLAGVGEQFF. In DNA form, the CDR3 reads TGTGCCAGCAGTGATGGGTATGGACTAGCGGGAGTGGGTGAGCAGTTCTTC. The full variable domain, in which reference TRBV25-1 and TRBJ2-1 provide the parts outside the CDR3, is EADIYQTPRYLVIGTGKKITLECSQTMGHDKMYWYQQDPGMELHLIHYSYGVNSTEKGDLSSESTVSRIRTEHFPLTLESARPSHTSQYLCASSDGYGLAGVGEQFFGPGTRLTVL.

The rearrangement joins TRBV5-1 to TRBJ1-2; a possible D gene is TRBD1 (5 bases). Trimming shortened V by 3 bases and J by 7 bases, and 16 bases separated the two germline ends. The length of the CDR3 is 14 residues. Germline CDR1 is SGHRS and CDR2 is YFSETQ. For the CDR3, the DNA is TGCGCCAGCAGCTCATCTCAGGGTTCGGCTGGCTACACCTTC. Amino acids: CASSSSQGSAGYTF. The full variable domain, its missing parts supplied by reference TRBV5-1 and TRBJ1-2, is KAGVTQTPRYLIKTRGQQVTLSCSPISGHRSVSWYQQTPGQGLQFLFEYFSETQRNKGNFPGRFSGRQFSNSRSEMNVSTLELGDSALYLCASSSSQGSAGYTFGSGTRLTVV.

In DNA, the CDR3 is TGTGCCAGCACCGCGCAGGGTTGGGAGACCCAGCATTTT. Amino acids: CASTAQGWETQHF. This chain links TRBV6-1 with TRBJ1-5, with D possibly TRBD1 on 5 matching bases. CDR3 length equals 13 residues. CDR1 and CDR2 from the germline V gene are MNHNS and SASEGT. Trimming cost V 7 bases and J 11 bases, with 18 bases left between them.

The J gene is TRBJ2-1, the V gene TRBV5-4; 9 nucleotides align to TRBD1. The CDR3 runs 19 residues. CDR1 is SGHNT and CDR2 is YYREEE in the germline V gene (reference sequence). The trim removed 0 bases at V and 6 bases at J, leaving 16 bases unmatched. CDR3 sequence (DNA): TGTGCCAGCAGCTTGGAAGTATTCCTTGGGGACAGGGTTGCCAATGAGCAGTTCTTC. Residues: CASSLEVFLGDRVANEQFF.

The CDR3 DNA sequence: TGTGCCAGTGATAGGACAGCTAATAGCAATCAGCCCCAGCATTTT. Amino acids: CASDRTANSNQPQHF. This chain links TRBV19 with TRBJ1-5; tentatively, D is TRBD1 (6 bases). Between the trimmed V and J ends, which lost 8 bases and 0 bases, there was a span of 14 bases. The CDR3 contains 15 residues. From germline, CDR1 is LNHDA and CDR2 SQIVND (reference sequence).

This chain joins TRBV28 and TRBJ1-3; TRBD1 is a possible D gene (6 bases). The germline V gene encodes CDR1 MDHEN and CDR2 SYDVKM. V was pared by 7 bases and J by 5 bases, with 12 bases between. This CDR3 contains 13 residues. The CDR3 here is CASTLQGRNTIYF. CDR3 bases: TGTGCCAGCACCCTCCAGGGGCGAAACACCATATATTTT.

A single count supports this clone. The genes are TRBV19 and TRBJ1-3; D not certain. Trimming cost V 3 bases and J 1 base, with 7 bases left between them. The CDR3 has 14 amino acids. CDR1 LNHDA and CDR2 SQIVND come from the germline V gene (reference sequence). The CDR3 DNA sequence: TGTGCCAGTAGTATCGGGGAATCTGGAAACACCATATATTTT. This translates into CASSIGESGNTIYF.

This chain's CDR3 is CASSYSWDYEQYF. CDR3 nucleotide sequence: TGTGCCAGCAGTTACTCGTGGGACTACGAGCAGTACTTC. The genes are TRBV6-6 and TRBJ2-7; D ambiguous. Germline V CDR1 and CDR2: MNHNY, SVGAGI (reference sequence). V was cut by 0 bases and J by 3 bases, with 6 bases left in between. The CDR3 spans 13 residues.